This is a list of T cell receptor beta chains from one sample in a study of blood T cell repertoires in COVID-19. Assay used: immunoSEQ multiplex PCR; TCRdb lists only in-frame clones, some missing. The sample has around 230,000 clones, approximately 83% seen once. Sequencing input: peripheral blood. These receptors were taken from a man aged 40-49 years with acute or convalescent COVID-19. Each CDR3 is given with its conserved first and last residue.

j_call: TRBJ2-2
v_call: TRBV18
cdr3_aa: CASSPFQQGNTGELFF

j_call: TRBJ2-2
v_call: TRBV30
cdr3_aa: CAWRQGASTGELFF

j_call: TRBJ2-1
v_call: TRBV10-3
cdr3_aa: CAISELTLVEQFF

j_call: TRBJ2-1
v_call: TRBV13
cdr3_aa: CASSLGYGSSSYNEQFF

j_call: TRBJ1-2
v_call: TRBV3-1/TRBV3-2
cdr3_aa: CASSLGQNYGYTF

j_call: TRBJ1-4
v_call: TRBV30
cdr3_aa: CASTGGRATNEKLFF

j_call: TRBJ2-7
v_call: TRBV5-5
cdr3_aa: CASSRGWGVYDEQYF

j_call: TRBJ1-5
v_call: TRBV5-1
cdr3_aa: CASSLQGSGQPQHF

j_call: TRBJ1-1
v_call: TRBV28
cdr3_aa: CASSLWTQGGGEAFF

j_call: TRBJ1-1
v_call: TRBV30
cdr3_aa: CAWRGPVTGRNTEAFF

j_call: TRBJ1-2
v_call: TRBV24-1
cdr3_aa: CATSAGANYGYTF

j_call: TRBJ2-3
v_call: TRBV14
cdr3_aa: CASSQDWVLAATQYF

j_call: TRBJ2-4
v_call: TRBV7-2
cdr3_aa: CASSLSHSLAKNIQYF

j_call: TRBJ1-1
v_call: TRBV5-6
cdr3_aa: CASSQAGQGGTEAFF

j_call: TRBJ2-1
v_call: TRBV9
cdr3_aa: CASSLGPHNEQFF

j_call: TRBJ2-3
v_call: TRBV28
cdr3_aa: CASSSQTGPDTQYF

j_call: TRBJ1-1
v_call: TRBV27
cdr3_aa: CASRTQGVNTEAFF

j_call: TRBJ2-3
v_call: TRBV7-9
cdr3_aa: CASSLAQGLSTDTQYF

j_call: TRBJ2-3
v_call: TRBV28
cdr3_aa: CASSLYREGPDTQYF

j_call: TRBJ2-1
v_call: TRBV7-2
cdr3_aa: CASSLERGYNEQFF

j_call: TRBJ2-3
v_call: TRBV5-4
cdr3_aa: CASSPGTSGSVRTQYF

j_call: TRBJ1-2
v_call: TRBV7-2
cdr3_aa: CASSLPTGDNYGYTF

j_call: TRBJ2-5
v_call: TRBV11-3
cdr3_aa: CASSLAAGETQYF

j_call: TRBJ1-2
v_call: TRBV6-5
cdr3_aa: CASTEVAGGYGYTF

j_call: TRBJ1-1
v_call: TRBV3-1/TRBV3-2
cdr3_aa: CASRTVGAAEAFF

j_call: TRBJ2-1
v_call: TRBV6-6
cdr3_aa: CASSTGRAVNEQFF

j_call: TRBJ1-2
v_call: TRBV6-5
cdr3_aa: CASETGQALYNGYTF

j_call: TRBJ1-6
v_call: TRBV7-3
cdr3_aa: CASSPGLKNSPLHF

j_call: TRBJ2-4
v_call: TRBV25-1
cdr3_aa: CASKGGVIQYF

j_call: TRBJ1-4
v_call: TRBV10-3
cdr3_aa: CAIIFPSGQGAHEKLFF

j_call: TRBJ1-3
v_call: TRBV13
cdr3_aa: CASSLEGGSGNTIYF

j_call: TRBJ2-1
v_call: TRBV12-5
cdr3_aa: CASGLGQGPYNEQFF

j_call: TRBJ1-1
v_call: TRBV30
cdr3_aa: CAWRAGGDTEAFF

j_call: TRBJ2-4
v_call: TRBV4-2
cdr3_aa: CASSQDLLGLAKNIQYF

j_call: TRBJ2-7
v_call: TRBV27
cdr3_aa: CASSLVGVEGVGYEQYF

j_call: TRBJ2-7
v_call: TRBV9
cdr3_aa: CASSVVSGGDEQYF

j_call: TRBJ2-5
v_call: TRBV7-2
cdr3_aa: CASSAGTSDRIGLVETQYF

j_call: TRBJ2-6
v_call: TRBV3-1/TRBV3-2
cdr3_aa: CASSLGLLAGGSGANVLTF

j_call: TRBJ1-4
v_call: TRBV7-9
cdr3_aa: CASSSRYPKGGEKLFF

j_call: TRBJ1-1
v_call: TRBV10-3
cdr3_aa: CAIRATGESEEAFF

j_call: TRBJ1-3
v_call: TRBV2
cdr3_aa: CASSEVTGTTGNTIYF

j_call: TRBJ1-6
v_call: TRBV6-5
cdr3_aa: CAINTGTGRNSPLHF

j_call: TRBJ2-3
v_call: TRBV3-1/TRBV3-2
cdr3_aa: CASSQGGGLAADTQYF

j_call: TRBJ2-2
v_call: TRBV5-6
cdr3_aa: CASSLPPGGYTGELFF

j_call: TRBJ2-5
v_call: TRBV10-3
cdr3_aa: CATRGLEETQYF

j_call: TRBJ1-2
v_call: TRBV2
cdr3_aa: CASSPRGTGGGGYTF

j_call: TRBJ1-5
v_call: TRBV11-2
cdr3_aa: CASSPGQDFSQPQHF

j_call: TRBJ2-3
v_call: TRBV30
cdr3_aa: CAWSVRSGPEGTQYF

j_call: TRBJ2-7
v_call: TRBV10-2
cdr3_aa: CASSESGGAGASYEQYF

j_call: TRBJ2-5
v_call: TRBV9
cdr3_aa: CASSVETSGSALAGTQYF

j_call: TRBJ2-5
v_call: TRBV10-3
cdr3_aa: CAISDRGGQETQYF